The sequence of this T cell receptor beta chain was determined in a study of follicular helper T cells after annual influenza vaccination. Sequencing used immunoSEQ multiplex PCR; TCRdb keeps in-frame clones, though not all of them. The sample holds more than 7,500 clones, more than 65% seen once. The time point is: 2014-2015 season, pre-vaccination. Sequenced material: CXCR5+ CD38- circulating T follicular helper cells from blood, taken on the day of influenza vaccination. This sample's subset: circulating Tfh, non-naive CD4+CXCR5+PD-1+ (ICOS+CD38+ or ICOS-CD38-). This TCR came from an adult who received the influenza vaccine.

CDR3: CASSQRGTQKITGELFF. The DNA of the CDR3 is TGTGCCAGCAGCCAACGTGGGACTCAGAAAATCACCGGGGAGCTGTTTTTT. The chain uses TRBV7-8 and TRBJ2-2; TRBD2 is a possible D gene (6 bases). The CDR3 loop spans 17 amino acids. V lost 5 bases, J lost 4 bases, and 20 bases lay in between. The germline V gene encodes CDR1 SGHVS and CDR2 FQNEAQ.